This T cell receptor beta chain was obtained from a study of regulatory T cells in long-lasting Graves disease. Whole-study context: Newly diagnosed Graves' patients had taken antithyroid drugs under 3 months.

Time point described: newly diagnosed GD, antithyroid drugs for less than 3 months. From RNA extracted from PBMCs, the TCR library was made. For TCR beta, libraries came from iRepertoire HTBI primers and Arm-PCR of CDR3 regions. A single record per CDR3 protein comes from TCRdb applying MiXCR to the multiplex PCR reads. The table has roughly 420,000 distinct CDR3 sequences, about 15% seen once; the top ten hold roughly 23%. Study conclusions and caveats: Persistent disease was associated with favored TRBV28 usage and with favored use of TRBJ1-2 and TRBJ2-5.

This CDR3 is 16 amino acids long. Between the trimmed V and J ends, which lost 1 base and 4 bases, there was a span of 16 bases. This clonotype was counted at least ten times. The target antigen is unknown. These data also featured in a second study, about T cells in Graves' hyperthyroidism and ophthalmopathy. In that study: Before onset, by a median of around 6.4 months, the model predicted ophthalmopathy.

This TCR derives from a woman younger than 30 with Graves disease. The sequencing used peripheral blood mononuclear cells (PBMCs), collected at new diagnosis, from a patient treated with antithyroid drugs. The chain couples TRBV12-3 or TRBV12-4 to TRBJ1-2, with TRBD1 as a possible D gene (5 bases). The chain's CDR3 is CASSLVAGRETYGYTF. CDR3 sequence (DNA): TGTGCCAGCAGTTTAGTGGCGGGCAGGGAGACCTATGGCTACACCTTC.